One sample yielded the 16 T cell receptor beta chains listed below, sequenced in a study of blood T cell repertoires in COVID-19. Produced via immunoSEQ multiplex PCR; TCRdb's table is partial and in-frame only. The sample yields 260,000 or so clones, roughly 88% seen once. The sequencing sample was made of peripheral blood. These TCRs come from a young man with active or convalescent COVID-19.

The rearrangement uses TRBV5-8 and TRBJ2-5; 11 bases map to TRBD1. CDR3 size: 15 residues. CDR1 is SGHTS, CDR2 YDEGEE, per germline. V lost 4 bases to trimming and J lost 4 bases; unmatched junction nucleotides: 6. The CDR3 DNA is TGTGCCAGCAGCATCGGGACAGGGGGAACAGAGACCCAGTACTTC. Protein sequence: CASSIGTGGTETQYF.

This clone was seen only a few times. The chain is built from TRBV3-1 (or the pseudogene TRBV3-2) and TRBJ2-2; 11 positions agree with TRBD1. Germline V lookup: CDR1 LGHDT, CDR2 YNNKEL (reference sequence). V lost 4 bases, J lost 5 bases, and 3 bases stayed unmatched. The CDR3 runs 15 residues. In DNA form, the CDR3 reads TGTGCCAGCAGCCTGGGACAGGGGGGGACCGGGGAGCTGTTTTTT. Protein: CASSLGQGGTGELFF.

There are a few counts of this clone. This chain joins TRBV19 and TRBJ1-2; 7 bases agree with TRBD1. CDR3 length: 15 residues. Trimming removed 3 bases from V and 8 bases from J; junction bases left unmatched: 12. Germline V gene data show CDR1 as LNHDA and CDR2 as SQIVND (reference sequence). CDR3 protein: CASSITSGQRGGYTF. The DNA of the CDR3 is TGTGCCAGTAGTATTACGTCGGGACAGAGGGGGGGCTACACCTTC.

This clone appeared a single time. This chain connects TRBV23-1 to TRBJ1-6; D is unclear. Being an ORF, TRBV23-1 has a function that is uncertain. V was shortened by 4 bases and J by 8 bases, with 6 bases between the two germline ends. This CDR3 is 12 amino acids long. This CDR3 is CASSRAYSPLHF. CDR3 coding DNA: TGCGCCAGCAGTCGGGCCTATTCACCCCTCCACTTT.

The rearrangement links TRBV9 to TRBJ2-2; 8 bases are shared with TRBD1. Looked up from germline, CDR1 is SGDLS and CDR2 is YYNGEE. This CDR3 contains 18 residues. Unmatched junction bases numbered 19, after V lost 2 bases and J lost 10 bases. In DNA, the CDR3 is TGTGCCAGCAGCGTTAACCATCTGCAGGGGGCGGCGGGGATGGAGCTGTTTTTT. This gives the protein CASSVNHLQGAAGMELFF.

V is TRBV2 and J is TRBJ1-2; TRBD1 matches at 8 bases. This CDR3 has 15 amino acids. CDR1 and CDR2 from the germline V gene are SNHLY and FYNNEI. The ends lost 4 bases at V and 4 bases at J; junction bases unmatched: 8. The CDR3 spells CASSGRQGTFYGYTF. In DNA form, the CDR3 reads TGTGCCAGCAGTGGTAGACAGGGGACGTTCTATGGCTACACCTTC.

The V call is TRBV4-1, the J call TRBJ1-1; tentative D call: TRBD1 (5 bases). The CDR3 covers 15 residues. Germline V lookup: CDR1 MGHRA, CDR2 YSYEKL. Trimming took off 4 bases at V and 5 bases at J, with 17 bases between the two ends. The CDR3 DNA sequence: TGCGCCAGCAGCCGAACGGGACTCCCGGGGACTGAAGCTTTCTTT. Amino acids: CASSRTGLPGTEAFF.

This chain uses TRBV4-1 with TRBJ1-4; D ambiguous. The V end was cut by 4 bases, the J end by 4 bases, with 13 bases between. From germline, CDR1 is MGHRA and CDR2 YSYEKL. CDR3 length: 15 amino acids. CDR3 in DNA: TGCGCCAGCAGCCTACGTGCAGAATATAATGAAAAACTGTTTTTT. Encoded protein: CASSLRAEYNEKLFF.

The chain recombines TRBV7-2 with TRBJ2-1; TRBD1 aligns across 8 bases. Per the germline V gene, CDR1 is SGHTA and CDR2 is FQGNSA. The CDR3 contains 17 residues. V shed 1 base, J shed 6 bases, and the junction held 11 bases outside the gene matches. CDR3 nucleotide sequence: TGTGCCAGCAGCTTAGGGGCCCAGGGGGCGATCTTCAATGAGCAGTTCTTC. Its protein is CASSLGAQGAIFNEQFF.

The chain links TRBV4-1 to TRBJ1-1; D is unresolved. The CDR3 sequence is 12 residues long. Trimming removed 1 base at V and 10 bases at J, with 10 bases between. Germline V gene lookup returns CDR1 MGHRA and CDR2 YSYEKL. The CDR3 coding sequence is TGCGCCAGCAGCCAAGGTCCAGAAGTAGCTTTCTTT. It yields the protein CASSQGPEVAFF.

This clone has only a few counts. The genes are TRBV6-4 and TRBJ2-1; D is possibly TRBD2 (7 bases). The CDR3 totals 16 residues. Germline assignment: CDR1 MRHNA and CDR2 SNTAGT. Trimming took off 3 bases at V and 8 bases at J, with 20 bases between the two ends. The CDR3 bases are TGTGCCAGCAGTGAGGCGGGGGCAGGGGCCGTCGATGAGCAGTTCTTC. This encodes CASSEAGAGAVDEQFF.

This chain links TRBV3-1 (or the pseudogene TRBV3-2) with TRBJ2-5; 9 bases are a match to TRBD2. Unmatched junction bases numbered 11, after V lost 4 bases and J lost 5 bases. This CDR3 is 16 amino acids long. CDR1 and CDR2 from the germline V gene are LGHDT and YNNKEL (reference sequence). The CDR3 region has the DNA TGTGCCAGCAGCCTTCTCGGCGGGGGGGAGTGGGAGACCCAGTACTTC. This gives the protein CASSLLGGGEWETQYF.

The V gene is TRBV25-1, the J gene TRBJ2-3; D might be TRBD2 (5 bases). Trimming left V 7 bases short and J 3 bases short, with 11 bases between. Germline values: CDR1 MGHDK, CDR2 SYGVNS. The CDR3 runs 13 residues. Here the CDR3 reads CASTPPGTDTQYF. Written as DNA, the CDR3 is TGTGCCAGCACCCCCCCGGGGACAGATACGCAGTATTTT.

This clone was seen only a few times. The J gene is TRBJ2-5, the V gene TRBV6-4, with 10 bases identical to TRBD2. Trimming removed 9 bases from V and 4 bases from J; junction bases left unmatched: 8. The CDR3 is made up of 14 amino acids. Germline loops: CDR1 MRHNA, CDR2 SNTAGT. Here the CDR3 reads CARNSGGTGETQYF. The CDR3, as DNA: TGTGCCAGAAATAGCGGGGGGACCGGAGAGACCCAGTACTTC.

The rearrangement joins TRBV4-1 to TRBJ1-5; maybe TRBD1 (5 bases). Trimming removed 0 bases from V and 6 bases from J, with 18 bases in between. Per germline, CDR1 MGHRA and CDR2 YSYEKL. The CDR3 extends over 17 amino acids. The CDR3 bases are TGCGCCAGCAGCCAAGAAGGAGGGGCCCCGGCCGGTCAGCCCCAGCATTTT. Encoded protein: CASSQEGGAPAGQPQHF.

The chain links TRBV29-1 to TRBJ1-1; D is uncertain. There are 13 residues in the CDR3. From germline, CDR1 is SQVTM and CDR2 ANQGSEA. The V end lost 7 bases, the J end lost 2 bases, and 14 bases lay between the germline ends. The CDR3 DNA reads TGCAGCGGGGAGGTGGCAGTAAACACTGAAGCTTTCTTT. This encodes CSGEVAVNTEAFF.